The 26 T cell receptor beta chains below were found in one sample sequenced in a study of shared clonotypes between healthy human individuals. This table comes from immunoSEQ multiplex PCR, and its TCRdb copy is limited to in-frame clones, with some not included. In the table there are fewer than 3 million clones, about 90% of which are singletons. The specimen sequenced was naive CD4+ T cells from PBMCs. Subset defined: CD45RA+ positively selected. The receptor source for this set is a man younger than 30 in good health. Some clones in this sample may be carry-over from other donors' samples.

This rearrangement joins TRBV5-1 to TRBJ2-5; D gene ambiguous. The CDR3 spans 13 residues. Germline V CDR1 and CDR2: SGHRS, YFSETQ. Trimming removed 0 bases at V and 5 bases at J, with 8 bases between. The CDR3 DNA reads as TGCGCCAGCAGCTTGGACCGATTTGAGACCCAGTACTTC. It yields the protein CASSLDRFETQYF. The whole variable domain, filled in from reference TRBV5-1 and TRBJ2-5, reads KAGVTQTPRYLIKTRGQQVTLSCSPISGHRSVSWYQQTPGQGLQFLFEYFSETQRNKGNFPGRFSGRQFSNSRSEMNVSTLELGDSALYLCASSLDRFETQYFGPGTRLLVL.

As concerns this clone: This sample includes further DNA sequences coding for the same CDR3. The chain uses TRBV5-1 and TRBJ1-2; D is possibly TRBD1 (5 bases). V was cut by 0 bases and J by 2 bases, with 8 bases left in between. Germline lookup yields CDR1 SGHRS and CDR2 YFSETQ. The length of the CDR3 is 14 residues. CDR3 bases: TGCGCCAGCAGCTTGGTTCCAGGGAACTATGGCTACACCTTC. As protein: CASSLVPGNYGYTF.

The chain combines TRBV28 with TRBJ2-1; D ambiguous. Germline values: CDR1 MDHEN, CDR2 SYDVKM. The CDR3 spans 12 residues. Trimming removed 4 bases at V and 5 bases at J, with 6 bases between. The CDR3: CASSSGDNEQFF. The CDR3 DNA sequence: TGTGCCAGCAGTTCAGGTGACAATGAGCAGTTCTTC.

This clone showed up just once. The J gene is TRBJ1-2, the V gene TRBV4-3; tentative D call: TRBD1 (5 bases). From germline, CDR1 is LGHNA and CDR2 YSLEER. The CDR3 covers 13 residues. Deletions cut 1 base from V and 7 bases from J, with 10 bases between. The CDR3 spells CASSQAQGRGYTF. CDR3 nucleotides: TGCGCCAGCAGCCAAGCTCAGGGACGTGGCTACACCTTC.

The rearrangement links TRBV27 to TRBJ2-5; D may be TRBD1 (5 bases). Germline V gene lookup returns CDR1 MNHEY and CDR2 SMNVEV (reference sequence). V was shortened by 6 bases and J by 7 bases, with 12 bases between the two germline ends. The CDR3 runs to 12 residues. The CDR3 spells CASSTVGRTQYF. Here the CDR3 DNA reads TGTGCCAGCAGCACAGTGGGGCGGACCCAGTACTTC.

The gene calls are TRBV9 and TRBJ2-3; D possibly corresponds to TRBD1 (6 bases). The CDR3 loop spans 16 amino acids. CDR1 and CDR2 from the germline V gene are SGDLS and YYNGEE. V lost 3 bases, J lost 2 bases, and 16 bases lay in between. CDR3 protein: CASSGGPTYSTDTQYF. Here the CDR3 DNA reads TGTGCCAGCAGCGGGGGGCCCACCTACTCCACAGATACGCAGTATTTT.

The genes are TRBV7-4 and TRBJ1-5; 8 bases are shared with TRBD1. Germline V lookup: CDR1 SGHVT, CDR2 SQSDAQ. Trimming removed 6 bases from V and 4 bases from J; junction bases left unmatched: 8. The CDR3 covers 15 residues. The chain's CDR3 is CASRFRTGSNQPQHF. The CDR3, as DNA: TGTGCCAGCAGATTCAGGACAGGGTCAAATCAGCCCCAGCATTTT.

This clone appeared a single time. This sequence joins TRBV5-1 and TRBJ2-5; perhaps TRBD2 as D (5 bases). Germline V gene lookup returns CDR1 SGHRS and CDR2 YFSETQ. Trimming pared 2 bases from V and 5 bases from J, leaving 10 bases between. CDR3 length: 13 residues. CDR3 coding DNA: TGCGCCAGCAGCTTCACTAGTTCGGAGACCCAGTACTTC. Encoded protein: CASSFTSSETQYF.

This rearrangement joins TRBV19 to TRBJ2-7; perhaps D is TRBD1 or TRBD2 (5 bases each). The CDR3 runs to 14 residues. Trimming cost V 8 bases and J 2 bases, with 16 bases left between them. Germline V gene lookup returns CDR1 LNHDA and CDR2 SQIVND (reference sequence). The CDR3 sequence: CASASGDATYEQYF. DNA of the CDR3: TGTGCCAGTGCATCCGGGGACGCCACCTACGAGCAGTACTTC.

The rearrangement links TRBV29-1 to TRBJ2-7, with D perhaps being TRBD1 or TRBD2 (5 bases each). This CDR3 is 14 amino acids long. V shed 1 base and J shed 2 bases, with 12 bases lying between them. CDR1 and CDR2 (germline): SQVTM, ANQGSEA. CDR3 sequence reads: CSVEGGTPAYEQYF. The CDR3 region has the DNA TGCAGCGTTGAAGGGGGGACCCCCGCCTACGAGCAGTACTTC.

The rearrangement uses TRBV28 and TRBJ1-3; D unclear. From germline, CDR1 is MDHEN and CDR2 SYDVKM. V was clipped by 3 bases and J by 4 bases, with 10 bases between them. This CDR3 contains 14 residues. DNA for the CDR3: TGTGCCAGCAGTTTCCGGGCGTCGGGAAACACCATATATTTT. Its translation: CASSFRASGNTIYF.

A few counts support this clone. Other DNA sequences of this sample code for an identical CDR3. The rearrangement uses TRBV9 and TRBJ2-3; 13 bases line up with TRBD2. The junction had 1 base not matched to a gene; V was cut back by 3 bases and J by 3 bases. This CDR3 spans 15 amino acids. CDR1 and CDR2 (germline): SGDLS, YYNGEE. The CDR3 DNA reads as TGTGCCAGCAGCGAGACTAGCGGGAGGACAGATACGCAGTATTTT. This gives the protein CASSETSGRTDTQYF.

This chain uses TRBV29-1 with TRBJ2-7, with 8 bases aligning to TRBD2. Per germline, CDR1 SQVTM and CDR2 ANQGSEA. The CDR3 runs to 12 residues. The V gene end was trimmed by 7 bases and the J gene end by 6 bases; junction bases not matched to a gene: 8. The CDR3 DNA follows: TGCAGCGCGGGCGGACTAGCACCCGAGCAGTACTTC. Translating it yields CSAGGLAPEQYF.

This clone has just a few counts. V gene TRBV7-9 combines with J gene TRBJ2-7, with 7 positions matching TRBD1. Germline values: CDR1 SEHNR, CDR2 FQNEAQ (reference sequence). This CDR3 region has 15 residues. Unmatched junction bases numbered 10, after V lost 5 bases and J lost 3 bases. The CDR3 region has the DNA TGTGCCAGCAGCGCCTTGGGACAGACGGGCTACGAGCAGTACTTC. It specifies CASSALGQTGYEQYF.

The chain joins TRBV10-3 to TRBJ2-7, with 7 positions matching TRBD2. The CDR3 is 14 residues long. With 0 bases clipped from V and 8 bases from J, the junction kept 7 bases outside the gene matches. Germline CDR1 and CDR2: ENHRY and SYGVKD. CDR3 residues: CAISESSGGRKQYF. The CDR3 region has the DNA TGTGCCATCAGTGAGTCGTCGGGAGGAAGGAAGCAGTACTTC.

This chain connects TRBV18 to TRBJ1-5, with TRBD1 matching 10 bases. Germline V lookup: CDR1 KGHSH, CDR2 LQKENI. Trimming cost V 2 bases and J 6 bases; bases outside gene matches: 10. There are 17 residues in the CDR3. The CDR3 here is CASSPVSGTGVLQPQHF. The CDR3 bases are TGTGCCAGCTCACCAGTCTCCGGGACAGGGGTCCTTCAGCCCCAGCATTTT.

The CDR3 nucleotides are TGTGCCAGCAGCTACCGGAGTCTTAGCACAGATACGCAGTATTTT. It encodes CASSYRSLSTDTQYF. The V gene is TRBV7-3, the J gene TRBJ2-3; D not certain. Germline values: CDR1 SGHTA, CDR2 FQGTGA. The CDR3 is 15 residues long. V gave up 4 bases and J gave up 0 bases, with 11 bases separating them.

On this clone: Other nucleotide sequences in the sample specify the same CDR3. The chain recombines TRBV29-1 with TRBJ2-7; 9 bases fit TRBD2. The J segment lost 2 bases and the V segment lost 4 bases, leaving 3 bases of the junction unmatched. The CDR3 sequence is 13 residues long. Germline V gene sequence: CDR1 SQVTM, CDR2 ANQGSEA. The CDR3, as DNA: TGCAGCGTTGGCGGGAGGGCCGCCTACGAGCAGTACTTC. The encoded protein is CSVGGRAAYEQYF.

The chain has TRBV4-1 and TRBJ2-7, with 7 bases matching TRBD2. The CDR3 totals 14 residues. V trimming: 1 base; J trimming: 3 bases; junction bases outside the gene matches: 3. Germline-derived CDR1 and CDR2 are MGHRA and YSYEKL. The CDR3 protein is CASSQGTSNYEQYF. For the CDR3, the DNA is TGCGCCAGCAGCCAAGGGACTAGTAACTACGAGCAGTACTTC.

J is TRBJ2-3 and V is TRBV5-4; D uncertain. Germline assignment: CDR1 SGHNT and CDR2 YYREEE (reference sequence). V was trimmed by 1 base and J by 3 bases, leaving 9 bases between them. The CDR3 loop spans 14 amino acids. The CDR3 protein is CASSLNKETDTQYF. The CDR3 coding sequence is TGTGCCAGCAGCTTGAATAAGGAGACAGATACGCAGTATTTT.

This clone occurred a few times. The chain is built from TRBV5-1 and TRBJ1-4, with a weak D call TRBD1 (5 bases). Germline V gene data show CDR1 as SGHRS and CDR2 as YFSETQ. V was trimmed by 1 base and J by 5 bases, leaving 9 bases between them. There are 14 residues in the CDR3. This CDR3 reads CASSLWQGNEKLFF. The DNA for the CDR3 is TGCGCCAGCAGCTTGTGGCAGGGAAATGAAAAACTGTTTTTT.

The V and J genes are TRBV5-4 and TRBJ2-3; a possible D gene is TRBD2 (6 bases). Trimming left V 10 bases short and J 3 bases short, with 21 bases between. The CDR3 consists of 15 residues. CDR1 is SGHNT and CDR2 is YYREEE in the germline V gene (reference sequence). The CDR3 loop is CADSVPGVGTDTQYF. The CDR3 nucleotides read TGTGCCGACAGCGTTCCGGGAGTAGGAACAGATACGCAGTATTTT.

The chain employs TRBV7-6 and TRBJ2-3; possible D gene TRBD1, 6 bases. The CDR3 totals 16 residues. The germline V gene has CDR1 SGHVS and CDR2 FNYEAQ. V gave up 4 bases and J gave up 2 bases, with 16 bases separating them. CDR3 amino acids: CASSSIPGHFTDTQYF. The CDR3 DNA reads TGTGCCAGCAGCTCCATACCGGGACACTTCACAGATACGCAGTATTTT.

This chain joins TRBV7-9 and TRBJ1-3; D is possibly TRBD1 (5 bases). V was trimmed by 2 bases and J by 3 bases, leaving 8 bases between them. The germline CDR1 and CDR2 sequences are SEHNR and FQNEAQ (reference sequence). The CDR3 contains 14 residues. The CDR3 DNA sequence: TGTGCCAGCAGCTTACAAGGGGATGGAAACACCATATATTTT. This codes for CASSLQGDGNTIYF.

The rearrangement links TRBV7-9 to TRBJ1-4; D uncertain. The V and J ends lost 7 bases and 5 bases respectively, with 17 bases between them. CDR1 and CDR2 from the germline V gene are SEHNR and FQNEAQ (reference sequence). There are 15 residues in the CDR3. CDR3 nucleotides: TGTGCCAGCACCCTTTCCGGGTTGGGGAATGAAAAACTGTTTTTT. Encoded protein: CASTLSGLGNEKLFF. The full variable domain, in which reference TRBV7-9 and TRBJ1-4 provide the parts outside the CDR3, is DTGVSQNPRHKITKRGQNVTFRCDPISEHNRLYWYRQTLGQGPEFLTYFQNEAQLEKSRLLSDRFSAERPKGSFSTLEIQRTEQGDSAMYLCASTLSGLGNEKLFFGSGTQLSVL.

The DNA of the CDR3 is TGTGCCAGCACCCGGGACAGGCCTACCGGGGAGCTGTTTTTT. The encoded protein is CASTRDRPTGELFF. The gene calls are TRBV28 and TRBJ2-2, with 8 bases lining up with TRBD1. The V gene's germline CDR1 is MDHEN and CDR2 SYDVKM. Unmatched junction bases numbered 6, after V lost 7 bases and J lost 5 bases. The CDR3 totals 14 residues.